These 18 T cell receptor beta chains were all obtained from the same sample, sequenced in a study of T-cell reconstitution after alpha-beta-depleted transplantation in children. Molecular barcoding with unique molecular identifiers was used for the TCRbeta library. TCRdb called the PCR reads again in MiXCR, with one record for every CDR3 protein. The table lists hundreds of thousands of distinct CDR3 sequences, roughly 14% of them singletons. Sequencing used PBMCs, obtained from the stem cell graft. The receptors come from a human donor who donated a stem cell graft to a child with Fanconi anemia.

This chain connects TRBV4-2 to TRBJ1-1, with TRBD1 matching 10 bases. Trimming at V came to 6 bases and at J to 8 bases, leaving 9 bases not matched to a gene. Germline lookup yields CDR1 LGHNA and CDR2 YNFKEQ. The CDR3 sequence is 14 residues long. The CDR3 DNA is TGTGCCAGCAGACGGGACAGGGGATGGGGCGAAGCTTTCTTT. Protein: CASRRDRGWGEAFF.

This clonotype was counted ten times or more. The rearrangement links TRBV12-3 or TRBV12-4 to TRBJ2-3; TRBD1 or TRBD2 may be the D gene (5 bases each). CDR3 length equals 16 residues. V lost 3 bases and J lost 2, with 15 bases in between. The CDR3 DNA sequence: TGTGCCAGCAGTTTGAGCCCCGGGGACCCCACAGATACGCAGTATTTT. This translates into CASSLSPGDPTDTQYF.

This clonotype was recorded at least ten times. The J gene is TRBJ1-5, the V gene TRBV12-3 or TRBV12-4; tentatively, D is TRBD1 (5 bases). With 4 bases removed from V and 6 bases from J, the gap between germline ends came to 7 bases. This CDR3 region has 12 residues. The CDR3 sequence is CASSSGIQPQHF. CDR3 in DNA: TGTGCCAGCAGTTCAGGGATTCAGCCCCAGCATTTT.

This clonotype came up many times. The CDR3 region has the DNA TGCAGTGCTAGGACCCGGGACAAGCCCCTCAACTATGGCTACACCTTC. This encodes CSARTRDKPLNYGYTF. The genes are TRBV20-1 and TRBJ1-2; a weak D match, TRBD1 (6 bases). CDR1 and CDR2 from the germline V gene are DFQATT and SNEGSKA (reference sequence). This CDR3 contains 16 residues. V was pared by 3 bases and J by 2 bases, with 19 bases between.

This clonotype turned up a few times. V usage is TRBV7-9 and J usage is TRBJ2-1; 8 nucleotides line up with TRBD2. J lost 9 bases, V lost 5 bases, and 9 bases had no gene match. The germline CDR1 and CDR2 sequences are SEHNR and FQNEAQ (reference sequence). The CDR3 is 14 amino acids. CDR3 protein: CASSDVGLAGEQFF. CDR3 bases: TGTGCCAGCAGCGACGTCGGACTAGCTGGTGAGCAGTTCTTC.

The sample holds a few counts of this clonotype. The chain is built from TRBV15 and TRBJ1-6; 10 bases map to TRBD1. V was clipped by 2 bases and J by 10 bases; unmatched bases: 5. This CDR3 contains 15 residues. Per the germline V gene, CDR1 is LNHNV and CDR2 is YYDKDF (reference sequence). This CDR3 reads CATSRFGQGESPLHF. The CDR3 DNA is TGTGCCACCAGCAGATTCGGACAGGGGGAATCACCCCTCCACTTT.

The chain joins TRBV4-2 to TRBJ2-7, with D uncertain. The V gene's germline CDR1 is LGHNA and CDR2 YNFKEQ. The V gene lost 0 bases and the J gene lost 6 bases, with 18 bases spanning the gap. The CDR3 runs 16 residues. The CDR3 sequence is CASSQERQMPLGEQYF. The CDR3 DNA reads TGTGCCAGCAGCCAAGAACGGCAGATGCCCCTGGGCGAGCAGTACTTC.

This clonotype has only a few counts. The V gene is TRBV29-1, the J gene TRBJ2-3; 8 bases match TRBD1. The CDR3 contains 12 residues. CDR1 is SQVTM and CDR2 is ANQGSEA in the germline V gene. The V gene end was trimmed by 8 bases and the J gene end by 1 base; junction bases not matched to a gene: 2. Written as DNA, the CDR3 is TGCAGCTCGGACAGGGGCACAGATACGCAGTATTTT. Amino acid sequence: CSSDRGTDTQYF.

This chain links TRBV2 with TRBJ2-7, with no clear D. V was clipped by 0 bases and J by 3 bases, with 6 bases between them. Germline loops: CDR1 SNHLY, CDR2 FYNNEI. The CDR3 totals 13 residues. The CDR3 sequence: CASSEARHYEQYF. The DNA of the CDR3 is TGTGCCAGCAGTGAAGCCAGACACTACGAGCAGTACTTC.

This chain links TRBV6-1 with TRBJ2-1, with D possibly called TRBD1 or TRBD2 (6 bases each). The CDR3 consists of 14 residues. The V and J ends lost 2 bases and 4 bases respectively, with 9 bases between them. Germline lookup yields CDR1 MNHNS and CDR2 SASEGT. CDR3 nucleotides: TGTGCCAGCAGTGAAAGGAGGGGGTACAATGAGCAGTTCTTC. Amino acids: CASSERRGYNEQFF.

In this sample, this clonotype turned up once. The rearrangement uses TRBV5-1 and TRBJ2-2; 13 nucleotides align to TRBD2. J was trimmed by 5 bases and V by 4 bases; bases with no gene match: 5. Germline CDR1 SGHRS, CDR2 YFSETQ. This CDR3 region has 16 residues. CDR3 in amino acids: CASSARTSGGTGELFF. CDR3 in DNA: TGCGCCAGCAGCGCCCGGACTAGCGGGGGAACCGGGGAGCTGTTTTTT.

This clonotype was found many times. The J gene is TRBJ2-4, the V gene TRBV13; 7 bases map to TRBD1. V shed 0 bases and J 7 bases; nucleotides not matched to a gene: 3. This CDR3 comprises 14 residues. Germline-derived CDR1 and CDR2 are PRHDT and FYEKMQ (reference sequence). This chain's CDR3 is CASSLGRGPNIQYF. CDR3 DNA sequence: TGTGCCAGCAGCTTAGGAAGGGGGCCGAACATTCAGTACTTC.

This clonotype was recorded at least ten times. The CDR3 DNA follows: TGCAGTGCTTTCGGACAGGGTCTTTCAGATACGCAGTATTTT. As protein: CSAFGQGLSDTQYF. The V call is TRBV20-1, the J call TRBJ2-3, with 8 bases identical to TRBD1. Germline V gives CDR1 DFQATT, CDR2 SNEGSKA (reference sequence). The CDR3 is 14 residues long. Trimming removed 5 bases from V and 4 bases from J; junction bases left unmatched: 8.

This chain connects TRBV3-1 to TRBJ1-1, with D possibly matching TRBD1 (6 bases). Germline lookup yields CDR1 LGHDT and CDR2 YNNKEL (reference sequence). The CDR3 sequence is 17 residues long. V was cut by 1 base and J by 4 bases, with 19 bases left in between. The CDR3 region is CASSQGLGARGATEAFF. The CDR3, as DNA: TGTGCCAGCAGCCAAGGTTTGGGGGCCAGGGGAGCCACTGAAGCTTTCTTT.

The chain recombines TRBV20-1 with TRBJ1-1; D uncertain. V was clipped by 6 bases and J by 3 bases, with 8 bases between them. The CDR3 runs 11 residues. Per germline, CDR1 DFQATT and CDR2 SNEGSKA (reference sequence). CDR3 sequence reads: CSAPGYTEAFF. CDR3 in DNA: TGCAGTGCCCCGGGGTACACTGAAGCTTTCTTT.

This clonotype was counted a few times. The chain combines TRBV7-9 with TRBJ2-2; D remains ambiguous. Germline lookup yields CDR1 SEHNR and CDR2 FQNEAQ (reference sequence). V lost 1 base and J 2 bases, leaving 14 bases between the germline ends. The CDR3 sequence is 17 residues long. The CDR3 spells CASSLVLGTLNTGELFF. Here the CDR3 DNA reads TGTGCCAGCAGCTTAGTTCTCGGCACACTTAACACCGGGGAGCTGTTTTTT.

The chain links TRBV20-1 to TRBJ2-3; D not resolved. Germline lookup yields CDR1 DFQATT and CDR2 SNEGSKA (reference sequence). This CDR3 contains 13 residues. The V and J ends lost 3 bases and 5 bases respectively, with 12 bases between them. The CDR3 nucleotides are TGCAGTGCTAGGGTGGGTAATGGAGATACGCAGTATTTT. Its protein is CSARVGNGDTQYF.

V usage is TRBV2 and J usage is TRBJ2-3; the match to TRBD2 covers 8 bases. CDR3 length equals 16 residues. Germline V gives CDR1 SNHLY, CDR2 FYNNEI. V dropped 7 bases and J dropped 2; count of bases not matched to a gene: 11. The CDR3 DNA reads as TGTGCCAGCACTTGGGGCATGCGGGGGGACACAGATACGCAGTATTTT. It specifies CASTWGMRGDTDTQYF.